The entry below gives a single T cell receptor beta chain sequence along with its context. This record belongs to a study of T cell responses to AZD1222 COVID-19 vaccine. This table comes from immunoSEQ multiplex PCR, and its TCRdb copy is limited to in-frame clones, with some not included. This table holds 90,000 to 150,000 clones, 85% to 90% found once. Second-dose recipients at about 4 or about 12 weeks were treated as one pooled group. The CDR3 has 14 residues. The germline V and J ends were trimmed by 3 bases and 6 bases, with 12 bases remaining between them. The germline V gene encodes CDR1 LNHDA and CDR2 SQIVND (reference sequence).

The chain recombines TRBV19 with TRBJ1-5, with a tentative D call TRBD1 (6 bases). This TCR was recovered from an adult who received the AZD1222 COVID-19 vaccine. The material sequenced was peripheral blood, taken 28 days after the second AZD1222 dose. The CDR3 loop reads CASSIRQAGQPQHF. The CDR3 bases are TGTGCCAGTAGTATCCGACAGGCAGGTCAGCCCCAGCATTTT.